This T cell receptor (beta chain) was captured in a study of T cell responses to AZD1222 COVID-19 vaccine. Profiling relied on immunoSEQ multiplex PCR, and the TCRdb table lists in-frame clones only, not all of them. This sample has roughly 120,000 clones; almost 90% occur once, and the top ten carry about 8.8%. This clone was seen only once. Its antigen is not known. In germline, CDR1 is LNHDA, CDR2 SQIVND (reference sequence). The CDR3 totals 16 residues. V lost 4 bases and J 3 bases, leaving 16 bases between the germline ends. The study's findings and limits: Among AZD1222 vaccinees, only six or seven were seropositive at baseline. Targeting of unmutated variant regions was reportedly seen in nearly half of spike-specific TCRs. An increase in Spike-specific TCR breadth and depth was observed after two AZD1222 doses. Clonal diversity may have been underestimated in mostly white British donors.

The chain recombines TRBV19 with TRBJ2-1; D is perhaps TRBD1 (6 bases). The source material was peripheral blood, sampled on day 0 of AZD1222 vaccination. The receptor was isolated from an adult in good health. CDR3 sequence reads: CASSTGHQKVYNEQFF. The DNA for the CDR3 is TGTGCCAGTAGTACGGGACACCAAAAAGTCTACAATGAGCAGTTCTTC.